Following are 7 T cell receptor beta chains from one sample sequenced in a study of blood T cell repertoires in COVID-19. Profiled with immunoSEQ multiplex PCR; TCRdb holds only in-frame clones, not every one. Among 320,000 or so clones listed, less than 90% were seen once. Sequencing was carried out using PBMCs or T cells enriched from blood (not recorded which). These receptors all stem from a woman between 25 and 40 years old who had recovered from COVID-19.

This clone appeared a few times. This rearrangement joins TRBV3-1 (or the pseudogene TRBV3-2) to TRBJ2-7, with D uncertain. This CDR3 is built from 13 residues. Trimming left V 2 bases short and J 0 bases short, with 5 bases between. Germline loops: CDR1 LGHDT, CDR2 YNNKEL (reference sequence). The CDR3 here is CASSQRSSYEQYF. Written as DNA, the CDR3 is TGTGCCAGCAGCCAAAGGAGCTCCTACGAGCAGTACTTC.

The chain recombines TRBV7-4 with TRBJ2-4; unclear D gene. V dropped 6 bases and J dropped 9 bases, with 6 bases sitting between them. This CDR3 contains 10 residues. Germline CDR1 SGHVT, CDR2 SQSDAQ. The DNA for the CDR3 is TGTGCCAGCAGTCTACTCATTCAGTACTTC. This gives the protein CASSLLIQYF.

CDR3: CASSLTGGQYNEQFF. Here the CDR3 DNA reads TGCGCCAGCAGCTTGACAGGGGGGCAGTACAATGAGCAGTTCTTC. The chain uses TRBV5-1 and TRBJ2-1, with 8 bases aligning to TRBD1. The CDR3 loop spans 15 amino acids. Germline values: CDR1 SGHRS, CDR2 YFSETQ. The J segment lost 4 bases and the V segment lost 1 base, leaving 4 bases of the junction unmatched.

CDR3: CASSLDNGGYGYTF. CDR3 bases: TGTGCCAGCAGCTTGGATAATGGAGGCTATGGCTACACCTTC. This rearrangement joins TRBV5-4 to TRBJ1-2; no clear D gene. This CDR3 spans 14 amino acids. V lost 0 bases and J 4 bases, leaving 10 bases between the germline ends. Germline V CDR1 and CDR2: SGHNT, YYREEE (reference sequence).

The chain recombines TRBV18 with TRBJ1-6; D remains ambiguous. CDR1 is KGHSH and CDR2 is LQKENI in the germline V gene. Trimming shortened V by 2 bases and J by 7 bases, and 9 bases separated the two germline ends. This CDR3 comprises 14 residues. The CDR3 spells CASSPEGGNSPLHF. As DNA, the CDR3 is TGTGCCAGCTCACCAGAGGGAGGCAATTCACCCCTCCACTTT. The full variable domain, rest sourced from reference TRBV18 and TRBJ1-6, is NAGVMQNPRHLVRRRGQEARLRCSPMKGHSHVYWYRQLPEEGLKFMVYLQKENIIDESGMPKERFSAEFPKEGPSILRIQQVVRGDSAAYFCASSPEGGNSPLHFGNGTRLTVT.

The chain employs TRBV28 and TRBJ2-3, with 8 bases lining up with TRBD2. In germline, CDR1 is MDHEN, CDR2 SYDVKM. This CDR3 spans 16 amino acids. V was clipped by 6 bases and J by 0 bases; unmatched bases: 8. Here the CDR3 DNA reads TGTGCCAGCAGCCACGAAATAGCGGGGAGCACAGATACGCAGTATTTT. It codes for CASSHEIAGSTDTQYF.

This rearrangement joins TRBV2 to TRBJ1-2; D unclear. The germline gives CDR1 SNHLY, CDR2 FYNNEI. V shed 4 bases and J shed 4 bases, with 7 bases lying between them. The CDR3 is 12 residues long. In nucleotides, the CDR3 is TGTGCCAGCAGTGTCGTTAGCTATGGCTACACCTTC. The encoded protein is CASSVVSYGYTF.